Only one count was recorded for the clone carrying this TCR beta chain. Its antigen is unidentified. The length of the CDR3 is 16 residues. The V segment lost 4 bases and the J segment 4 bases; nucleotides outside the gene matches: 11. Per the germline V gene, CDR1 is SGHDN and CDR2 is FVKESK. The record originates from a study of shared clonotypes between healthy human individuals. Study information: Participating donors consisted of two women and a few men aged 18 to 49. Study observations and caveats: Some clonotypes were shared by all four sorted-subset donors, while others were not shared. The non-shared ones had lower generation probabilities than the shared ones. The study found roughly 5% of naive CD4 clonotypes shared across several donors.

The protocol was immunoSEQ multiplex PCR, while the TCRdb copy is restricted to in-frame clones and leaves out a portion. The sample carries 1,400,000 or so clones, roughly 98.5% recorded once. The chain employs TRBV14 and TRBJ2-7, with 9 bases aligning to TRBD1. Sequencing was done on a sample of naive CD4+ T cells sorted from blood. Subset denoted: CD45RA+ positively selected. This receptor was identified in a man aged 25 to 40 in good health. In DNA form, the CDR3 reads TGTGCCAGCAGCCTCCGAATCCCGGGACAGGGTTACGAGCAGTACTTC. Translation gives CASSLRIPGQGYEQYF.